The 20 T cell receptor beta chains below were found in one sample sequenced in a study of blood T cell repertoires in COVID-19. Assay used: immunoSEQ multiplex PCR; TCRdb lists only in-frame clones, some missing. This table holds some 89,000 clones, 81% found once. The sequenced sample was peripheral blood. Source of these receptors: a man aged 55 to 70 with acute or convalescent COVID-19.

This clone was seen at least ten times. This chain links TRBV24-1 with TRBJ2-3; 9 positions match TRBD2. CDR1 and CDR2 from the germline V gene are KGHDR and SFDVKD. V lost 4 bases, J lost 7 bases, and 8 bases stayed unmatched. The CDR3 is made up of 15 amino acids. CDR3 sequence: CATSDPETSGNTQYF. The DNA of the CDR3 is TGTGCCACCAGTGACCCCGAGACTAGCGGAAATACGCAGTATTTT.

J is TRBJ2-1 and V is TRBV6-5, with D possibly being TRBD1 (5 bases). The CDR3 covers 13 residues. V was trimmed by 2 bases and J by 10 bases, leaving 12 bases between them. Germline CDR1 MNHEY, CDR2 SVGAGI. The CDR3 coding sequence is TGTGCCAGCAGTTACACTTACAGGACAGAGCAGTTCTTC. Translated, it gives CASSYTYRTEQFF.

CDR3 amino acids: CASGQLAGAWDEQYF. CDR3 sequence (DNA): TGTGCCAGCGGCCAACTAGCGGGGGCGTGGGACGAGCAGTACTTC. This chain links TRBV11-2 with TRBJ2-7; TRBD2 matches at 11 bases. This CDR3 comprises 15 residues. V was clipped by 8 bases and J by 5 bases; unmatched bases: 11. Germline assignment: CDR1 SGHAT and CDR2 FQNNGV.

The chain uses TRBV18 and TRBJ2-7, with 7 bases matching TRBD1. CDR3 length equals 16 residues. The germline gives CDR1 KGHSH, CDR2 LQKENI. Trimming at V came to 6 bases and at J to 2 bases, leaving 13 bases not matched to a gene. The CDR3 DNA sequence: TGTGCCAGCTCCCCCGGACAGGCAAACTATCCCTACGAGCAGTACTTC. Translating it yields CASSPGQANYPYEQYF.

This rearrangement joins TRBV11-3 to TRBJ2-2; a weak D match, TRBD2 (6 bases). The CDR3 is 16 residues long. The V end lost 6 bases, the J end lost 1 base, and 15 bases lay between the germline ends. From germline, CDR1 is SGHNT and CDR2 YENEEA. CDR3 sequence reads: CASRLAVSGNTGELFF. For the CDR3, the DNA is TGTGCCAGCAGACTAGCCGTCTCAGGGAACACCGGGGAGCTGTTTTTT.

V usage is TRBV7-6 and J usage is TRBJ1-4; D not certain. Trimming removed 5 bases from V and 8 bases from J, with 15 bases in between. Looked up from germline, CDR1 is SGHVS and CDR2 is FNYEAQ. CDR3 length equals 14 residues. DNA of the CDR3: TGTGCCAGCAGCCCCCAGGCAAATTTAGAAAAACTGTTTTTT. Protein product: CASSPQANLEKLFF.

V gene TRBV7-2 combines with J gene TRBJ2-1; D is unclear. Trimming shortened V by 0 bases and J by 8 bases, and 5 bases separated the two germline ends. This CDR3 has 12 residues. From germline, CDR1 is SGHTA and CDR2 FQGNSA. CDR3 residues: CASSLAEYEQFF. Here the CDR3 DNA reads TGTGCCAGCAGCTTAGCGGAGTATGAGCAGTTCTTC.

The chain couples TRBV5-1 to TRBJ2-1, with D unresolved. V was cut by 0 bases and J by 4 bases, with 2 bases left in between. CDR1 is SGHRS and CDR2 is YFSETQ in the germline V gene. The CDR3 runs to 12 residues. The DNA for the CDR3 is TGCGCCAGCAGCTTGGCATACAATGAGCAGTTCTTC. It codes for CASSLAYNEQFF.

This sequence joins TRBV5-1 and TRBJ2-1, with D unresolved. Trimming cost V 3 bases and J 12 bases, with 10 bases left between them. Germline V lookup: CDR1 SGHRS, CDR2 YFSETQ. The CDR3 has 11 amino acids. The DNA of the CDR3 is TGCGCCAGCAGCTCCGGCCGGGTGCAGTTCTTC. Its protein product is CASSSGRVQFF.

Only a few counts were recorded for this clone. V and J are TRBV5-8 and TRBJ1-6, with D maybe TRBD1 (5 bases). The CDR3 spans 15 residues. V was pared by 2 bases and J by 2 bases, with 8 bases between. CDR1 and CDR2 from the germline V gene are SGHTS and YDEGEE. The CDR3 spells CASSFDRAYNSPLHF. DNA of the CDR3: TGTGCCAGCAGCTTCGACAGAGCCTATAATTCACCCCTCCACTTT.

The chain uses TRBV6-5 and TRBJ2-2; the match to TRBD2 covers 9 bases. The CDR3 has 15 amino acids. V lost 6 bases, J lost 4 bases, and 6 bases stayed unmatched. Looked up from germline, CDR1 is MNHEY and CDR2 is SVGAGI. This CDR3 reads CASRLAGVFTGELFF. Here the CDR3 DNA reads TGTGCCAGCAGATTAGCGGGAGTCTTCACCGGGGAGCTGTTTTTT.

The CDR3: CASSKGQGGTSYNSPLHF. The CDR3 DNA sequence: TGTGCCAGCAGTAAGGGCCAGGGCGGAACCTCCTATAATTCACCCCTCCACTTT. The rearrangement joins TRBV27 to TRBJ1-6, with D possibly being TRBD1 (5 bases). This CDR3 is 18 amino acids long. From germline, CDR1 is MNHEY and CDR2 SMNVEV (reference sequence). The V end was cut by 5 bases, the J end by 0 bases, with 17 bases between.

The genes are TRBV7-2 and TRBJ2-7, with 7 bases aligning to TRBD1. The V gene end was trimmed by 0 bases and the J gene end by 1 base; junction bases not matched to a gene: 0. This CDR3 comprises 14 residues. CDR1 and CDR2 (germline): SGHTA, FQGNSA. CDR3 DNA sequence: TGTGCCAGCAGCTTAGCGGGACAGTCCTACGAGCAGTACTTC. It codes for CASSLAGQSYEQYF. Variable domain in full (rest from reference TRBV7-2 and TRBJ2-7): GAGVSQSPSNKVTEKGKDVELRCDPISGHTALYWYRQSLGQGLEFLIYFQGNSAPDKSGLPSDRFSAERTGGSVSTLTIQRTQQEDSAVYLCASSLAGQSYEQYFGPGTRLTVT.

V usage is TRBV29-1 and J usage is TRBJ1-4; the D gene is possibly TRBD1 (6 bases). CDR1 and CDR2 from the germline V gene are SQVTM and ANQGSEA. The CDR3 covers 15 residues. Trimming removed 6 bases at V and 3 bases at J, with 17 bases between. The CDR3 DNA reads TGCAGCGTGGCAACCGGGGGGGCGGCTAATGAAAAACTGTTTTTT. Translated: CSVATGGAANEKLFF.

This clone has only one observation. V and J are TRBV11-2 and TRBJ1-4; D possibly corresponds to TRBD1 (5 bases). The V end was cut by 1 base, the J end by 5 bases, with 14 bases between. CDR1 SGHAT and CDR2 FQNNGV come from the germline V gene. The CDR3 totals 16 residues. The CDR3 DNA follows: TGTGCCAGCAGCTTAGGGGGCGGCTACCGGAATGAAAAACTGTTTTTT. Its protein is CASSLGGGYRNEKLFF.

This clone is a singleton in its sample. This sequence joins TRBV5-1 and TRBJ2-7, with D possibly TRBD1 on 5 matching bases. CDR1 is SGHRS, CDR2 YFSETQ, per germline. The CDR3 spans 12 residues. Trimming pared 5 bases from V and 7 bases from J, leaving 13 bases between. Written as DNA, the CDR3 is TGCGCCAGCAGATTATGGTCAGGGGAGCAGTACTTC. This sequence encodes CASRLWSGEQYF.

The chain employs TRBV4-1 and TRBJ1-5; D might be TRBD1 (5 bases). Germline loops: CDR1 MGHRA, CDR2 YSYEKL. V shed 6 bases and J shed 6 bases, with 18 bases lying between them. CDR3 length: 15 residues. The CDR3 coding sequence is TGCGCCAGCAGTCGAGGCTCGGGGGACCGTCAGCCCCAGCATTTT. Translation: CASSRGSGDRQPQHF.

This clone has just one count. The gene calls are TRBV19 and TRBJ1-1, with 8 nucleotides matching TRBD1. From germline, CDR1 is LNHDA and CDR2 SQIVND (reference sequence). The junction had 5 bases not matched to a gene; V was cut back by 1 base and J by 1 base. This CDR3 spans 16 amino acids. The CDR3 DNA follows: TGTGCCAGTAGTATAGTTACAGGGGGTTCGAACACTGAAGCTTTCTTT. It yields the protein CASSIVTGGSNTEAFF.

The rearrangement uses TRBV7-2 and TRBJ2-2; 11 nucleotides align to TRBD2. The CDR3 covers 16 residues. The junction had 5 bases not matched to a gene; V was cut back by 4 bases and J by 4 bases. Germline CDR1 SGHTA, CDR2 FQGNSA. The CDR3 DNA sequence: TGTGCCAGCAGCTCTACACTAGCGGGAGTCACCGGGGAGCTGTTTTTT. It translates to CASSSTLAGVTGELFF.

The chain has TRBV7-2 and TRBJ2-2, with D perhaps matching TRBD2 (5 bases). V shed 0 bases and J shed 4 bases, with 6 bases lying between them. CDR1 is SGHTA, CDR2 FQGNSA, per germline. This CDR3 is 14 amino acids long. CDR3 coding DNA: TGTGCCAGCAGCTTAGCCGGAGGCACCGGGGAGCTGTTTTTT. It encodes CASSLAGGTGELFF.